These 17 T cell receptor beta chains came from one sample sequenced in a study of blood T cell repertoires in COVID-19 (dated by TCRdb to about 2020). Library preparation was by the immunoSEQ multiplex PCR assay. TCRdb holds this immuneACCESS table with in-frame rearrangements only. Some clones are missing; in checked studies, unresolved V genes explain under half, and the rest has no known cause. Within this sample are some 370,000 clones, with around 91% of them counted one time only. Of the sample, 6.5% falls within the top ten clones. The sample taken for sequencing was peripheral blood. These receptors came from a young man with active or convalescent COVID-19.

V usage is TRBV28 and J usage is TRBJ1-1; the match to TRBD1 covers 7 bases. The CDR3 extends over 16 amino acids. V lost 5 bases, J lost 0 bases, and 9 bases stayed unmatched. The germline CDR1 and CDR2 sequences are MDHEN and SYDVKM. CDR3 protein: CASSPPGQIVNTEAFF. The CDR3 region has the DNA TGTGCCAGCAGTCCCCCGGGACAGATAGTGAACACTGAAGCTTTCTTT.

The rearrangement joins TRBV4-3 to TRBJ1-5; D gene unclear. Per germline, CDR1 LGHNA and CDR2 YSLEER. The CDR3 loop spans 14 amino acids. V dropped 4 bases and J dropped 2 bases, with 9 bases sitting between them. DNA of the CDR3: TGCGCCAGCAGCCTCGAGGTCGGCAATCAGCCCCAGCATTTT. Translated: CASSLEVGNQPQHF.

The chain carries TRBV30 and TRBJ2-7, with a tentative D call TRBD2 (6 bases). The CDR3 covers 12 residues. Trimming left V 5 bases short and J 5 bases short, with 13 bases between. Germline V CDR1 and CDR2: GTSNPN, SVGIG (reference sequence). CDR3 region: CAWGDLYHEQYF. As DNA, the CDR3 is TGTGCCTGGGGGGACTTATACCACGAGCAGTACTTC.

This chain connects TRBV29-1 to TRBJ1-1; the D gene is possibly TRBD1 (5 bases). The CDR3 has 12 amino acids. Germline V gene data show CDR1 as SQVTM and CDR2 as ANQGSEA. Trimming left V 0 bases short and J 11 bases short, with 13 bases between. This chain's CDR3 is CSVEEPGLNAFF. DNA of the CDR3: TGCAGCGTTGAAGAGCCAGGGTTGAATGCTTTCTTT.

This chain uses TRBV5-1 with TRBJ2-1; 7 bases agree with TRBD1. The V segment lost 4 bases and the J segment 2 bases; nucleotides outside the gene matches: 6. There are 15 residues in the CDR3. Germline V CDR1 and CDR2: SGHRS, YFSETQ. CDR3 DNA sequence: TGCGCCAGCAGCCTTCGGACAGGACCCTACAATGAGCAGTTCTTC. Amino acid sequence: CASSLRTGPYNEQFF.

The V gene is TRBV5-1, the J gene TRBJ1-1; D remains unclear. Trimming stripped 1 base from V and 5 bases from J, with 9 bases between. The germline gives CDR1 SGHRS, CDR2 YFSETQ. The CDR3 has 13 residues. The CDR3 spells CASSLSYSTEAFF. CDR3 DNA: TGCGCCAGCAGCTTGTCATACTCAACTGAAGCTTTCTTT.

Comments on this clone: Other DNA sequences in the sample encode the same CDR3. J is TRBJ1-3 and V is TRBV28; no clear D. Per the germline V gene, CDR1 is MDHEN and CDR2 is SYDVKM. V shed 5 bases and J shed 0 bases, with 8 bases lying between them. This CDR3 spans 14 amino acids. CDR3 loop: CASSLSGSGNTIYF. The CDR3, as DNA: TGTGCCAGCAGTCTTTCAGGCTCTGGAAACACCATATATTTT.

This rearrangement joins TRBV6-5 to TRBJ1-5; D gene uncertain. CDR1 is MNHEY and CDR2 is SVGAGI in the germline V gene. The V end lost 6 bases, the J end lost 13 bases, and 13 bases lay between the germline ends. CDR3 length equals 11 residues. In DNA form, the CDR3 reads TGTGCCAGCAGCGGCGGCATGCCACAGCATTTT. This gives the protein CASSGGMPQHF.

The chain combines TRBV4-3 with TRBJ1-2, with 8 nucleotides matching TRBD1. This CDR3 contains 15 residues. Per germline, CDR1 LGHNA and CDR2 YSLEER. V gave up 2 bases and J gave up 4 bases; unmatched junction bases: 6. Here the CDR3 DNA reads TGCGCCAGCAGCCAAAGGCAGGGGGCTACCTATGGCTACACCTTC. This translates into CASSQRQGATYGYTF.

The CDR3 DNA is TGTGCCAGCTCACGATCCGGGACTAGCGACTACGAGCAGTACTTC. Amino acid sequence: CASSRSGTSDYEQYF. V usage is TRBV18 and J usage is TRBJ2-7; the match to TRBD2 covers 10 bases. The CDR3 spans 15 residues. J was trimmed by 3 bases and V by 4 bases; bases with no gene match: 6. Germline assignment: CDR1 KGHSH and CDR2 LQKENI.

V gene TRBV11-2 combines with J gene TRBJ1-1; D uncertain. Germline lookup yields CDR1 SGHAT and CDR2 FQNNGV. The CDR3 length is 14 residues. Trimming stripped 3 bases from V and 4 bases from J, with 12 bases between. CDR3 protein: CASSLGGFGTEAFF. In DNA form, the CDR3 reads TGTGCCAGCAGCTTGGGAGGGTTTGGCACTGAAGCTTTCTTT.

The rearrangement links TRBV7-3 to TRBJ1-6, with D tentatively TRBD1 (6 bases). Germline lookup yields CDR1 SGHTA and CDR2 FQGTGA. Trimming removed 5 bases at V and 9 bases at J, with 17 bases between. The CDR3 has 15 residues. CDR3 region: CASSPRGQFGSPLHF. As DNA, the CDR3 is TGTGCCAGCAGCCCTCGTGGACAGTTTGGTTCACCCCTCCACTTT.

The V and J genes are TRBV4-3 and TRBJ2-3; possibly TRBD2 for D (7 bases). Per germline, CDR1 LGHNA and CDR2 YSLEER. The CDR3 has 19 amino acids. Trimming cost V 0 bases and J 0 bases, with 19 bases left between them. The CDR3 here is CASSQDPGGADQSTDTQYF. The CDR3 DNA reads TGCGCCAGCAGCCAAGATCCTGGGGGGGCGGACCAAAGCACAGATACGCAGTATTTT.

The chain couples TRBV6-5 to TRBJ2-1; the match to TRBD2 covers 8 bases. The trim removed 4 bases at V and 15 bases at J, leaving 8 bases unmatched. Per germline, CDR1 MNHEY and CDR2 SVGAGI. This CDR3 has 12 amino acids. CDR3: CASSLLTGGPFF. CDR3 in DNA: TGTGCCAGCAGTTTATTAACGGGGGGGCCGTTCTTC.

As for this clone: The identical CDR3 is also encoded by other nucleotide sequences in the sample. The rearrangement joins TRBV25-1 to TRBJ1-2, with no clear D. Trimming removed 1 base from V and 8 bases from J, with 5 bases in between. The CDR3 has 11 amino acids. Germline CDR1 and CDR2: MGHDK and SYGVNS. The CDR3 region is CASSESGGYTF. The CDR3 coding sequence is TGTGCCAGCAGTGAATCCGGGGGCTACACCTTC.

The chain combines TRBV27 with TRBJ1-5; 7 positions agree with TRBD1. The trim removed 6 bases at V and 5 bases at J, leaving 7 bases unmatched. This CDR3 contains 14 residues. CDR1 MNHEY and CDR2 SMNVEV come from the germline V gene (reference sequence). The CDR3 is CASRATGVYQPQHF. The CDR3 DNA is TGTGCCAGCAGGGCAACAGGGGTCTATCAGCCCCAGCATTTT.

This clone was detected only once. Here the CDR3 DNA reads TGTGCCACCAGTGAACCCGGACAGGGCCGTGCCGGGGAGCTGTTTTTT. Translated, it gives CATSEPGQGRAGELFF. The chain combines TRBV24-1 with TRBJ2-2, with 8 bases lining up with TRBD1. The germline V gene has CDR1 KGHDR and CDR2 SFDVKD. J lost 6 bases, V lost 4 bases, and 9 bases had no gene match. The CDR3 is 16 residues long.